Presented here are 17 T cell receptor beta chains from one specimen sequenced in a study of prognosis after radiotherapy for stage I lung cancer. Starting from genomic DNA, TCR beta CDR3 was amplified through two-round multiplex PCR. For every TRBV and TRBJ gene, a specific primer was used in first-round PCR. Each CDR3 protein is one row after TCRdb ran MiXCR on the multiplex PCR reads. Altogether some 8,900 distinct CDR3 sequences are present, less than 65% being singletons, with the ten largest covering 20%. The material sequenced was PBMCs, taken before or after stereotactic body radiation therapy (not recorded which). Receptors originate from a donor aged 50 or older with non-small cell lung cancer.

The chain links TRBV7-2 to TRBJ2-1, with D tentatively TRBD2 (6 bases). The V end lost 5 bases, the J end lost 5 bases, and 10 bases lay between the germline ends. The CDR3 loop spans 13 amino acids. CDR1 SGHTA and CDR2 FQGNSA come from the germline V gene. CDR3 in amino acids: CASSQAGNNEQFF. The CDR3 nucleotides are TGTGCCAGCAGCCAGGCGGGAAACAATGAGCAGTTCTTC.

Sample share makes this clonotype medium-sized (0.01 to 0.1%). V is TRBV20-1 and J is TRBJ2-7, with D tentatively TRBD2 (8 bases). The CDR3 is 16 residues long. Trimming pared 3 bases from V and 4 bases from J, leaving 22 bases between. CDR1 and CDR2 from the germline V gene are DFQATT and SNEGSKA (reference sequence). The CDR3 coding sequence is TGCAGTGCTAGTGCTAGCGGGTCTACAGGGGTGTACGAGCAGTACTTC. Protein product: CSASASGSTGVYEQYF.

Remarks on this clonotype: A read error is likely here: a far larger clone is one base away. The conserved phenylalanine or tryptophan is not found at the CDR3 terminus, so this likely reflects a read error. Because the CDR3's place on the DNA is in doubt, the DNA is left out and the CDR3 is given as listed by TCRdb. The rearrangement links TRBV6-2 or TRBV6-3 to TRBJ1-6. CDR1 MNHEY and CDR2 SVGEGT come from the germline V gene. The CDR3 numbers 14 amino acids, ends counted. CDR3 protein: CASSYTSTLSEQYL.

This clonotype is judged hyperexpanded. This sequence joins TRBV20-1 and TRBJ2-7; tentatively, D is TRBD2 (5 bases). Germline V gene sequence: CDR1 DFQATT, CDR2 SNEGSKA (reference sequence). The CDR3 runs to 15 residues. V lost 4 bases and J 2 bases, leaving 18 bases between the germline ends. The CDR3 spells CSAISPGELAYEQYF. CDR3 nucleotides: TGCAGTGCTATCTCGCCCGGGGAACTGGCCTACGAGCAGTACTTC.

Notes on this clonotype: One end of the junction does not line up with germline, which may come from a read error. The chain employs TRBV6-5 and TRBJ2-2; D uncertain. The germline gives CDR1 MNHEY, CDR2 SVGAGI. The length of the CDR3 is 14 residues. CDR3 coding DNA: TGTGCCAGAAGTTTCGGACGGTACGGTGGGGAGCTGTTTTTT. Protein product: CARSFGRYGGELFF.

CDR3 in DNA: TGTGCCAGCAAAGGCATTTCCTCTGGGGCCAACGTCCTGACTTTC. This encodes CASKGISSGANVLTF. This sequence joins TRBV27 and TRBJ2-6; D uncertain. Germline CDR1 and CDR2: MNHEY and SMNVEV (reference sequence). The CDR3 totals 15 residues. Deletions cut 7 bases from V and 0 bases from J, with 10 bases between. Combining the CDR3 with reference TRBV27 and TRBJ2-6 gives the whole variable domain EAQVTQNPRYLITVTGKKLTVTCSQNMNHEYMSWYRQDPGLGLRQIYYSMNVEVTDKGDVPEGYKVSRKEKRNFPLILESPSPNQTSLYFCASKGISSGANVLTFGAGSRLTVL.

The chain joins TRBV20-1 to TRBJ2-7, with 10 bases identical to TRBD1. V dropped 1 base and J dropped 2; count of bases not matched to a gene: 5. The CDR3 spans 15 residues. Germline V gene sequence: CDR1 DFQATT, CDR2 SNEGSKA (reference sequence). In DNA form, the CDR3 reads TGCAGTGCTAGAGGAGTAGGACAGGGGGCCTACGAGCAGTACTTC. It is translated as CSARGVGQGAYEQYF.

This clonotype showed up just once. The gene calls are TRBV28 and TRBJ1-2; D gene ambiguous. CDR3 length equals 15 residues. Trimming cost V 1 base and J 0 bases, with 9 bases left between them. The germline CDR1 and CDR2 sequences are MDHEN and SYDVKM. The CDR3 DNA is TGTGCCAGCAGTTTATTTGGGTTAGCTAACTATGGCTACACCTTC. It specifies CASSLFGLANYGYTF.

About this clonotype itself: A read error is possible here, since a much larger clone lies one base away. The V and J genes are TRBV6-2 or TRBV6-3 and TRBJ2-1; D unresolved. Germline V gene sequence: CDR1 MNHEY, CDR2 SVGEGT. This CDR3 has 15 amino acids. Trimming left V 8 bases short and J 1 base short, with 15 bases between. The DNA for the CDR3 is TGTGCCAGCGGTAGTGGGATAGCTTCCTACAATGAGCAGTTCTTC. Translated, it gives CASGSGIASYNEQFF.

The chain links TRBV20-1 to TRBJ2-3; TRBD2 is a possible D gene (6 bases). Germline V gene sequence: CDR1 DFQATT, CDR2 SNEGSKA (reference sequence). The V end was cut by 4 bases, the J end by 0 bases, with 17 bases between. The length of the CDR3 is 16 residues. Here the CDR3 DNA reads TGCAGTGCTACCCGGCCCGGGACTCTAAGCACAGATACGCAGTATTTT. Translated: CSATRPGTLSTDTQYF.

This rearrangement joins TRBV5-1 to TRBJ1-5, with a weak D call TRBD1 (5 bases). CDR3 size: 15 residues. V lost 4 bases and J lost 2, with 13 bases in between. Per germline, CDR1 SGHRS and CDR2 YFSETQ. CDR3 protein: CASSADGAGNQPQHF. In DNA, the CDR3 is TGCGCCAGCAGCGCGGACGGGGCGGGCAATCAGCCCCAGCATTTT.

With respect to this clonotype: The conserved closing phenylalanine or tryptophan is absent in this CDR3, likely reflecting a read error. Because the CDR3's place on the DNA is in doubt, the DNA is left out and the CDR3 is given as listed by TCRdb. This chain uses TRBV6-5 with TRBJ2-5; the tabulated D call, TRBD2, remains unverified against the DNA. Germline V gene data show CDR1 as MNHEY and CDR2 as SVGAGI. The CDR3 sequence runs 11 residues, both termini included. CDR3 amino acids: CASSYSGRVIL.

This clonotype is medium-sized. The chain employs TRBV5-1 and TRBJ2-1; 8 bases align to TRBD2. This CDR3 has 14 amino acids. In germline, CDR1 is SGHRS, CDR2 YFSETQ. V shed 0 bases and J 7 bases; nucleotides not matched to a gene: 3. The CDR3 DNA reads TGCGCCAGCAGCTTGGATCCTAGCGGGAATGAGCAGTTCTTC. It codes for CASSLDPSGNEQFF. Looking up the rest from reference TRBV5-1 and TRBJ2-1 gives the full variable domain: KAGVTQTPRYLIKTRGQQVTLSCSPISGHRSVSWYQQTPGQGLQFLFEYFSETQRNKGNFPGRFSGRQFSNSRSEMNVSTLELGDSALYLCASSLDPSGNEQFFGPGTRLTVL.

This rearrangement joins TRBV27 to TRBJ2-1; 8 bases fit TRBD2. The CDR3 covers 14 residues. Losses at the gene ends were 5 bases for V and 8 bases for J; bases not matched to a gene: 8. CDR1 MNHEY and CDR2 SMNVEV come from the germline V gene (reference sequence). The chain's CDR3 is CASSPPAGGYEQFF. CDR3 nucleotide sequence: TGTGCCAGCAGTCCCCCGGCGGGGGGTTATGAGCAGTTCTTC.

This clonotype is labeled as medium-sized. For the CDR3, the DNA is TGTGCCAGCACTAGAGGACTAGCGCCTTACAATGAGCAGTTCTTC. Its protein product is CASTRGLAPYNEQFF. This chain links TRBV6-1 with TRBJ2-1, with 9 bases identical to TRBD2. The germline gives CDR1 MNHNS, CDR2 SASEGT. The length of the CDR3 is 15 residues. Losses at the gene ends were 7 bases for V and 4 bases for J; bases not matched to a gene: 8.

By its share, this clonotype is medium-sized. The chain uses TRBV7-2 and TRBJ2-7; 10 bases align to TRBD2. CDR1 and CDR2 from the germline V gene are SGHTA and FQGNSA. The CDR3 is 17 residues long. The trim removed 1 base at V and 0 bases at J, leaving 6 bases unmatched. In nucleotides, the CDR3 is TGTGCCAGCAGCTTAGTTTGGGAGCGGGAGGGCTCCTACGAGCAGTACTTC. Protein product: CASSLVWEREGSYEQYF.

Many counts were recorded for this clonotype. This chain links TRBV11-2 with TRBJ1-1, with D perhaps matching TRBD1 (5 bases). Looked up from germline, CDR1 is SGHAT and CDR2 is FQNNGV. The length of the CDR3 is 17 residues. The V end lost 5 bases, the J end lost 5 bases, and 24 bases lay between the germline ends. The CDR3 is CASSHRQWGRVGTEAFF. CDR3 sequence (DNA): TGTGCCAGCAGCCACAGACAGTGGGGTCGGGTAGGGACTGAAGCTTTCTTT.